The clone carrying this T cell receptor beta chain was picked up a small number of times. No antigen is known for it. The entry originates in a study of OX40 agonist ivuxolimab in advanced cancers. Broader study findings: The CD4+ and CD8+ T cells in the blood had expanded clonally by week 6 at 0.1 to 3.0 mg/kg.

TCRdb's copy holds only in-frame clones and misses some; the assay was immunoSEQ multiplex PCR. The sample has just over 35,000 clones; approximately 80% are singletons. CDR3 length: 16 amino acids. After removal of 2 bases from V and 5 bases from J, the junction contained 7 bases not matched to a gene. Germline V CDR1 and CDR2: MNHEY, SVGAGI. This material consisted of CD4+ or CD8+ T cells sorted from blood, taken in a trial of the OX40 agonist ivuxolimab. The clonotype comes from an adult with an advanced solid tumor such as melanoma, head and neck, liver or kidney cancer. The chain uses TRBV6-5 and TRBJ2-5; 11 bases line up with TRBD1. This CDR3 reads CASSYGDGTGGETQYF. The CDR3 region has the DNA TGTGCCAGCAGTTACGGTGATGGGACAGGGGGTGAGACCCAGTACTTC.